What follows are 11 T cell receptor beta chains derived from one specimen sequenced in a study of beta chain features in type 1 diabetes. The study's findings and limits: People with Type 1 diabetes carried modestly yet significantly shorter TCRB CDR3s in all four CD4+ subsets.

These receptors have no identified antigens. Since all of the isolated RNA was reverse transcribed, expressed TCRB transcripts were what got sequenced. Sequencing was performed with immunoSEQ multiplex PCR; in TCRdb, only in-frame clones are kept and a portion is missing. This sample has more than 250,000 clones; around 21% occur once, and the top ten carry 0.028%. Sequencing was performed on naive CD4+ T cells from blood. The receptors come from a woman aged 40 to 55 with type 1 diabetes.

The chain employs TRBV7-2 and TRBJ1-5; TRBD1 might be the D (6 bases). The CDR3 sequence is 15 residues long. V dropped 6 bases and J dropped 8 bases, with 20 bases sitting between them. The germline V gene has CDR1 SGHTA and CDR2 FQGNSA. CDR3 nucleotide sequence: TGTGCCAGCAGTCAAACACAGGGCCTCGGGGAGCCCCAGCATTTT. Amino acids: CASSQTQGLGEPQHF.

The chain carries TRBV7-9 and TRBJ1-2, with D unclear. Trimming left V 4 bases short and J 4 bases short, with 10 bases between. The CDR3 has 13 residues. CDR1 is SEHNR and CDR2 is FQNEAQ in the germline V gene (reference sequence). The CDR3 loop reads CASSSTAAYGYTF. Written as DNA, the CDR3 is TGTGCCAGCAGCTCCACTGCCGCCTATGGCTACACCTTC.

This clone was counted a single time. The CDR3: CASSPDRGTEQFF. CDR3 DNA: TGTGCCAGCTCACCGGACAGGGGGACTGAGCAGTTCTTC. The J gene is TRBJ2-1, the V gene TRBV18; 10 nucleotides agree with TRBD1. This CDR3 is 13 amino acids long. V was clipped by 3 bases and J by 9 bases; unmatched bases: 2. From germline, CDR1 is KGHSH and CDR2 LQKENI.

This clone was seen only a few times. This sequence joins TRBV28 and TRBJ1-1, with 7 bases that match TRBD1. V was pared by 7 bases and J by 5 bases, with 7 bases of the junction left unmatched. The CDR3 runs to 13 residues. CDR1 is MDHEN and CDR2 is SYDVKM in the germline V gene. The DNA of the CDR3 is TGTGCCAGCAATTACAGGGGTTGGACTGAAGCTTTCTTT. This translates into CASNYRGWTEAFF.

The chain uses TRBV7-9 and TRBJ1-2; possibly TRBD1 for D (5 bases). This CDR3 comprises 13 residues. V shed 5 bases and J shed 4 bases, with 11 bases lying between them. CDR1 SEHNR and CDR2 FQNEAQ come from the germline V gene (reference sequence). CDR3 amino acids: CASSVGTSYGYTF. The CDR3 DNA sequence: TGTGCCAGCAGCGTCGGGACTTCCTATGGCTACACCTTC.

V is TRBV28 and J is TRBJ1-1; D is possibly TRBD1 (6 bases). The CDR3 is 14 residues long. V gave up 6 bases and J gave up 1 base, with 12 bases separating them. CDR1 is MDHEN and CDR2 is SYDVKM in the germline V gene. The CDR3 DNA reads TGTGCCAGCAGCCCCGGGACACAGAACACTGAAGCTTTCTTT. This sequence encodes CASSPGTQNTEAFF.

The V call is TRBV7-2, the J call TRBJ2-1; tentatively, D is TRBD2 (6 bases). The CDR3 is 15 residues long. Looked up from germline, CDR1 is SGHTA and CDR2 is FQGNSA. V shed 2 bases and J shed 5 bases, with 13 bases lying between them. The CDR3 region is CASSLSRGINNEQFF. The CDR3 bases are TGTGCCAGCAGCTTATCCCGCGGGATTAACAATGAGCAGTTCTTC.

The V and J genes are TRBV9 and TRBJ1-6; TRBD1 matches at 7 bases. Trimming removed 3 bases from V and 7 bases from J; junction bases left unmatched: 10. CDR3 size: 16 residues. The germline V gene encodes CDR1 SGDLS and CDR2 YYNGEE. The CDR3 region is CASSAPSGTANSPLHF. In nucleotides, the CDR3 is TGTGCCAGCAGCGCCCCTTCCGGGACAGCGAATTCACCCCTCCACTTT.

In DNA, the CDR3 is TGTGCCAGCAGTTTGAGGTCTGGGGGCTACACCTTC. Amino acids: CASSLRSGGYTF. V usage is TRBV28 and J usage is TRBJ1-2; D unresolved. CDR3 length: 12 amino acids. Trimming took 3 bases from V and 8 from J, leaving 10 bases between them. In germline, CDR1 is MDHEN, CDR2 SYDVKM.

This chain connects TRBV9 to TRBJ2-1, with 8 nucleotides matching TRBD2. Germline loops: CDR1 SGDLS, CDR2 YYNGEE. The CDR3 is made up of 16 amino acids. V lost 2 bases to trimming and J lost 0 bases; unmatched junction nucleotides: 4. The CDR3 region is CASSVMSGSSYNEQFF. The CDR3 region has the DNA TGTGCCAGCAGCGTTATGAGCGGGAGCTCCTACAATGAGCAGTTCTTC. The complete variable domain, with remaining parts taken from reference TRBV9 and TRBJ2-1, reads DSGVTQTPKHLITATGQRVTLRCSPRSGDLSVYWYQQSLDQGLQFLIQYYNGEERAKGNILERFSAQQFPDLHSELNLSSLELGDSALYFCASSVMSGSSYNEQFFGPGTRLTVL.

The chain employs TRBV14 and TRBJ2-5; D possibly corresponds to TRBD2 (6 bases). CDR1 is SGHDN and CDR2 is FVKESK in the germline V gene. V lost 4 bases and J lost 7, with 22 bases in between. The CDR3 loop spans 16 amino acids. The CDR3 loop is CASSPGPRDGLGTQYF. The CDR3 region has the DNA TGTGCCAGCAGCCCCGGGCCGCGGGATGGCCTGGGGACCCAGTACTTC.